This T cell receptor (beta chain) stems from a study of PD-1 blockade in classical Hodgkin lymphoma. Study-wide results and caveats: In newly diagnosed patients, baseline TCR diversity was reportedly below that of healthy donors. Before treatment, complete responders showed about the same diversity as newly diagnosed patients. By C4D1, diversity of CD4+ TCRs had risen significantly, whereas that of CD8+ TCRs had not.

Every patient had relapsed following autologous stem cell transplantation, and cohorts differed in brentuximab vedotin exposure. Complete response, partial response or progressive disease were the best responses. For this clone: As yet, its antigen is unknown.

The assay was immunoSEQ multiplex PCR, and TCRdb's table has in-frame clones only and misses some. The table records just over 50,000 clones, just under 75% of them present only once. Germline CDR1 SEHNR, CDR2 FQNEAQ (reference sequence). V was cut by 3 bases and J by 6 bases, with 20 bases left in between. The CDR3 contains 17 residues. The chain employs TRBV7-9 and TRBJ1-4; maybe TRBD1 (5 bases). This TCR was sampled from a human donor with classical Hodgkin lymphoma. Sample: peripheral blood mononuclear cells (PBMCs), taken before the second cycle of nivolumab. The CDR3 protein is CASSFGGSGVTDEKLFF. DNA of the CDR3: TGTGCCAGCAGCTTTGGGGGTTCTGGGGTGACTGATGAAAAACTGTTTTTT.